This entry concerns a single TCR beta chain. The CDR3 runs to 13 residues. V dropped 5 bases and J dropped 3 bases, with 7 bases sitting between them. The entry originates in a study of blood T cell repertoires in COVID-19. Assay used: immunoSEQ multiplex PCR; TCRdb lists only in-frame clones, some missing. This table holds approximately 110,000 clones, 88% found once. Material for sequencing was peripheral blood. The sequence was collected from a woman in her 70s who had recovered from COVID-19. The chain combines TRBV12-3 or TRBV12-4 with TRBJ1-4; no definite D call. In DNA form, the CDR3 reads TGTGCCAGCAGTCCGGTCTCTAATGAAAAACTGTTTTTT. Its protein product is CASSPVSNEKLFF.